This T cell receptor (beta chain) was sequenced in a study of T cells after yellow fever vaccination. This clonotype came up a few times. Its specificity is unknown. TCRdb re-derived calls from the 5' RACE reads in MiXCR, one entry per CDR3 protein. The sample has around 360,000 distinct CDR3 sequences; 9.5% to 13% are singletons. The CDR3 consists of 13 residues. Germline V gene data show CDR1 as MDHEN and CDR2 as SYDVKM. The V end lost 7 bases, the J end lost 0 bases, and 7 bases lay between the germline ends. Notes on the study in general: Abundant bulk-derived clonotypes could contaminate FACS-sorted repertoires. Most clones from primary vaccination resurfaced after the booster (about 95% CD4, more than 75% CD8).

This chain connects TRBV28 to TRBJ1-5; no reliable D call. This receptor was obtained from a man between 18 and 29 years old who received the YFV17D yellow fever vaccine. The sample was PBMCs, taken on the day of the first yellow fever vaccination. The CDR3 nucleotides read TGTGCCAGCAAGTATTATAGCAATCAGCCCCAGCATTTT. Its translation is CASKYYSNQPQHF.